A single sample gave rise to the 18 T cell receptor beta chains below, sequenced in a study of blood T cell repertoires in COVID-19 (dated by TCRdb to between 2020 and 2021). The method behind the library was the immunoSEQ multiplex PCR assay. TCRdb took this table from immuneACCESS and kept in-frame rearrangements with V and J called. Such tables lack part of the clones; where checked against another copy, unresolved V genes explain under half of the gap, and the rest is unexplained. Here the sample has around 280,000 clones; 90% occur a single time. Of the sample, 1.7% falls within the top ten clones. The sample taken for sequencing was PBMCs or T cells enriched from blood (not recorded which). The receptors derive from a woman aged 18-35 years with acute COVID-19.

CDR3 amino acids: CASSLSVGGGSFYEQYF. The CDR3, as DNA: TGTGCCAGCAGTTTATCGGTCGGCGGCGGGAGCTTCTACGAGCAGTACTTC. The chain links TRBV27 to TRBJ2-7; 7 bases line up with TRBD2. This CDR3 contains 17 residues. V gave up 0 bases and J gave up 3 bases; unmatched junction bases: 11. In germline, CDR1 is MNHEY, CDR2 SMNVEV (reference sequence).

This chain joins TRBV27 and TRBJ2-7; D unclear. The CDR3 consists of 14 residues. Germline V gene sequence: CDR1 MNHEY, CDR2 SMNVEV (reference sequence). Trimming removed 2 bases from V and 0 bases from J, with 8 bases in between. The CDR3 nucleotides read TGTGCCAGCAGTTTAAAATCTCTCTCCTACGAGCAGTACTTC. Amino acid sequence: CASSLKSLSYEQYF.

The chain recombines TRBV20-1 with TRBJ2-1; 10 bases line up with TRBD2. CDR3 length: 18 amino acids. The germline CDR1 and CDR2 sequences are DFQATT and SNEGSKA (reference sequence). Trimming cost V 3 bases and J 0 bases; bases outside gene matches: 11. The CDR3 nucleotides read TGCAGTGCTAGTGGTCTAGCGGGAGAGCGGGGCTCCTACAATGAGCAGTTCTTC. Amino acid sequence: CSASGLAGERGSYNEQFF.

CDR3 sequence: CASSPVPLRLAGGPDTQYF. The CDR3 DNA is TGTGCCAGCTCACCAGTGCCGTTGAGACTAGCGGGAGGCCCAGATACGCAGTATTTT. The chain is built from TRBV18 and TRBJ2-3; 13 bases agree with TRBD2. The junction had 12 bases not matched to a gene; V was cut back by 2 bases and J by 4 bases. Germline-derived CDR1 and CDR2 are KGHSH and LQKENI. This CDR3 contains 19 residues.

This clone was detected only once. The chain joins TRBV7-9 to TRBJ2-5, with 8 nucleotides matching TRBD1. Germline-derived CDR1 and CDR2 are SEHNR and FQNEAQ (reference sequence). V lost 1 base and J lost 5; bases outside the gene matches: 6. This CDR3 is 15 amino acids long. This CDR3 reads CASSLGTGPQETQYF. CDR3 nucleotides: TGTGCCAGCAGCTTAGGGACAGGGCCTCAGGAGACCCAGTACTTC. Using reference TRBV7-9 and TRBJ2-5 for the parts outside the CDR3, the full variable domain is DTGVSQNPRHKITKRGQNVTFRCDPISEHNRLYWYRQTLGQGPEFLTYFQNEAQLEKSRLLSDRFSAERPKGSFSTLEIQRTEQGDSAMYLCASSLGTGPQETQYFGPGTRLLVL.

V usage is TRBV5-1 and J usage is TRBJ2-1; 10 bases agree with TRBD2. The CDR3 is 15 residues long. Germline CDR1 reads SGHRS; CDR2 reads YFSETQ. After removal of 0 bases from V and 6 bases from J, the junction contained 3 bases not matched to a gene. CDR3 residues: CASSLEASGSNEQFF. CDR3 sequence (DNA): TGCGCCAGCAGCTTGGAGGCTAGCGGGAGCAATGAGCAGTTCTTC.

The CDR3 region is CASSLERAGVYYEQYF. CDR3 sequence (DNA): TGTGCCAGCAGCTTAGAGCGCGCAGGGGTTTACTACGAGCAGTACTTC. The J gene is TRBJ2-7, the V gene TRBV11-2; possibly TRBD1 for D (6 bases). The length of the CDR3 is 16 residues. V lost 0 bases and J lost 3, with 15 bases in between. Germline V gene sequence: CDR1 SGHAT, CDR2 FQNNGV.

The chain has TRBV24-1 and TRBJ2-3; D gene ambiguous. The germline V and J ends were trimmed by 6 bases and 0 bases, with 12 bases remaining between them. This CDR3 has 15 amino acids. Germline V gene lookup returns CDR1 KGHDR and CDR2 SFDVKD. CDR3 residues: CATSSAGSSTDTQYF. The CDR3, as DNA: TGTGCCACCAGTTCTGCCGGGTCTAGCACAGATACGCAGTATTTT.

This clone is a singleton in its sample. The V call is TRBV18, the J call TRBJ1-5; TRBD1 matches 7 bases. The CDR3 extends over 16 amino acids. Germline-derived CDR1 and CDR2 are KGHSH and LQKENI. With V trimmed by 5 bases and J by 3 bases, 10 bases remained unmatched. The CDR3 region has the DNA TGTGCCAGCTCAACCGGGACAGCATCATACAATCAGCCCCAGCATTTT. It encodes CASSTGTASYNQPQHF.

CDR3 sequence reads: CAISDSGTGKNTEAFF. DNA for the CDR3: TGTGCCATCAGTGATAGCGGGACAGGGAAGAACACTGAAGCTTTCTTT. The chain couples TRBV10-3 to TRBJ1-1, with 9 bases fitting TRBD1. Germline V gives CDR1 ENHRY, CDR2 SYGVKD. The CDR3 loop spans 16 amino acids. The trim removed 3 bases at V and 1 base at J, leaving 6 bases unmatched.

This chain joins TRBV7-9 and TRBJ2-7, with 13 bases lining up with TRBD2. V gave up 0 bases and J gave up 4 bases; unmatched junction bases: 3. The CDR3 spans 16 residues. From germline, CDR1 is SEHNR and CDR2 FQNEAQ (reference sequence). CDR3 amino acids: CASSLAVTSGRYEQYF. CDR3 bases: TGTGCCAGCAGCTTAGCGGTGACTAGCGGGAGGTACGAGCAGTACTTC.

The rearrangement uses TRBV15 and TRBJ2-7, with TRBD2 identical over 7 bases. With 0 bases clipped from V and 3 bases from J, the junction kept 8 bases outside the gene matches. The CDR3 totals 16 residues. Germline CDR1 is LNHNV and CDR2 is YYDKDF (reference sequence). This CDR3 is CATSRDIGLGFYEQYF. The CDR3 nucleotides read TGTGCCACCAGCAGAGATATCGGACTAGGGTTCTACGAGCAGTACTTC. Based on the CDR3 plus reference TRBV15 and TRBJ2-7, the full variable domain is DAMVIQNPRYQVTQFGKPVTLSCSQTLNHNVMYWYQQKSSQAPKLLFHYYDKDFNNEADTPDNFQSRRPNTSFCFLDIRSPGLGDTAMYLCATSRDIGLGFYEQYFGPGTRLTVT.

This chain joins TRBV28 and TRBJ1-4; D is undetermined. This CDR3 has 16 amino acids. Germline assignment: CDR1 MDHEN and CDR2 SYDVKM. The germline V and J ends were trimmed by 6 bases and 7 bases, with 21 bases remaining between them. This CDR3 is CASSPASHRVGEKLFF. For the CDR3, the DNA is TGTGCCAGCAGCCCAGCGTCCCACCGGGTTGGTGAAAAACTGTTTTTT.

This chain links TRBV25-1 with TRBJ1-5, with D possibly matching TRBD1 (6 bases). The V gene's germline CDR1 is MGHDK and CDR2 SYGVNS. Between the trimmed V and J ends, which lost 4 bases and 4 bases, there was a span of 11 bases. The CDR3 totals 14 residues. CDR3 residues: CASSGRGGNQPQHF. CDR3 DNA: TGTGCCAGCAGTGGGAGAGGGGGAAATCAGCCCCAGCATTTT.

Worth noting for this clone: Distinct nucleotide sequences in the sample also encode this CDR3. This chain joins TRBV3-1 (or the pseudogene TRBV3-2) and TRBJ1-3; D is perhaps TRBD1 (5 bases). Trimming cost V 1 base and J 10 bases, with 8 bases left between them. The CDR3 consists of 12 residues. Per germline, CDR1 LGHDT and CDR2 YNNKEL (reference sequence). The chain's CDR3 is CASSQAGGTIYF. The CDR3, as DNA: TGTGCCAGCAGCCAAGCCGGGGGTACCATATATTTT.

V usage is TRBV27 and J usage is TRBJ2-1, with D perhaps TRBD2 (6 bases). Trimming shortened V by 2 bases and J by 4 bases, and 12 bases separated the two germline ends. This CDR3 is built from 15 residues. Germline CDR1 MNHEY, CDR2 SMNVEV (reference sequence). The CDR3 sequence is CASSLLGLPYNEQFF. CDR3 sequence (DNA): TGTGCCAGCAGTTTACTTGGACTACCTTACAATGAGCAGTTCTTC.

The chain couples TRBV9 to TRBJ1-6; the D gene is possibly TRBD1 (5 bases). The V gene lost 0 bases and the J gene lost 8 bases, with 12 bases spanning the gap. The CDR3 runs to 15 residues. Germline loops: CDR1 SGDLS, CDR2 YYNGEE. CDR3 loop: CASSVETGGDSPLHF. The CDR3 nucleotides are TGTGCCAGCAGCGTAGAGACGGGGGGAGATTCACCCCTCCACTTT.

This clone was seen more than once but under ten times. The genes are TRBV7-9 and TRBJ1-3; D gene unclear. The CDR3 is 14 amino acids. Per the germline V gene, CDR1 is SEHNR and CDR2 is FQNEAQ (reference sequence). Deletions cut 1 base from V and 1 base from J, with 5 bases between. The CDR3, as DNA: TGTGCCAGCAGCTTAGGAGAATCTGGAAACACCATATATTTT. It codes for CASSLGESGNTIYF.